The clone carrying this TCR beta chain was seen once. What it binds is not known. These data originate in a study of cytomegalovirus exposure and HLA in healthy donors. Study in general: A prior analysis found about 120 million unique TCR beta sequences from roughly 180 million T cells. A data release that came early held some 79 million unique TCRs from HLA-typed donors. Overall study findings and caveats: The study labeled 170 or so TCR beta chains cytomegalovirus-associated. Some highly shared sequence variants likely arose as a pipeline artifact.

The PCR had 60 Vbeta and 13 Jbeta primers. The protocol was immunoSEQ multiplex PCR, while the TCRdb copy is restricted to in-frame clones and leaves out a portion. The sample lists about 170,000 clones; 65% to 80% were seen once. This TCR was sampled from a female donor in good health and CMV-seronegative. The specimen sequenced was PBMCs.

The CDR3 DNA reads as TGTGCCTGGAGTGTACCTGGGGACAGGGGGCAGAATGGCTACACCTTC. Translated: CAWSVPGDRGQNGYTF. The genes are TRBV30 and TRBJ1-2; 12 nucleotides match TRBD1. This CDR3 region has 16 residues. V shed 0 bases and J 6 bases; nucleotides not matched to a gene: 8. Germline assignment: CDR1 GTSNPN and CDR2 SVGIG (reference sequence).